This T cell receptor beta chain is from a study of T cell responses to AZD1222 COVID-19 vaccine. The method was immunoSEQ multiplex PCR; TCRdb's version includes in-frame clones alone and lacks a portion of them. Altogether over 120,000 clones are present, roughly 87% being singletons, with the ten largest covering about 4.9%. General observations from the study: Spike-spanning, vaccine-associated CD4 TCRs were dominant at 160-218 and 743-854. Clonal diversity may have been underestimated in mostly white British donors.

Turning to this clone: Its target is not known. Its ends do not fully match the called genes, so a read error is possible.

Germline lookup yields CDR1 LGHNA and CDR2 YSLEER. This CDR3 is built from 15 residues. This clonotype was obtained from an adult who received the MenACWY meningococcal vaccine as a control. V gene TRBV4-3 combines with J gene TRBJ1-1; TRBD1 matches 8 bases. The sequencing used peripheral blood, collected 28 days after the second dose of the MenACWY control vaccine. CDR3 loop: CASSQDQGADTEAFF. The DNA of the CDR3 is TGCGCCAGCAGTCAAGATCAGGGGGCAGACACTGAAGCTTTCTTT.